A selection of T cell receptor beta chains follows, all from one sample in a study of Ad26.COV2.S vaccination and SARS-CoV-2 variants. Generated by immunoSEQ multiplex PCR, the TCRdb table keeps only in-frame clones and is missing some. Of around 300,000 clones detected, roughly 90% appear once; the ten largest clones hold roughly 10%. The sample in question was peripheral blood, obtained in a trial of Ad26.COV2.S vaccine versus placebo. The receptors shown here come from a person aged 18-60 years who received the Ad26.COV2.S COVID-19 vaccine or a placebo. Each CDR3 is given with its conserved first and last residue. The order of the fields is clone size, V gene, J gene, D gene, CDR3 DNA, CDR3 protein. The D gene is left open where the match is weak. Size is omitted from some rows. Given values are once, few, many or a class for expanded clones.

clone size: -; V gene: TRBV19; J gene: TRBJ2-1; D gene: TRBD1; CDR3 DNA: TGTGCCAGTAGTAGTTACCGGGACAGGATTGACAATGAGCAGTTCTTC; CDR3 protein: CASSSYRDRIDNEQFF
clone size: -; V gene: TRBV5-4; J gene: TRBJ2-7; D gene: -; CDR3 DNA: TGTGCCAGCGGGGGGGGGACAGCTACAAACGAGCAGTACTTC; CDR3 protein: CASGGGTATNEQYF
clone size: -; V gene: TRBV20-1; J gene: TRBJ2-3; D gene: -; CDR3 DNA: TGCAGTGCTAAAAGGGATACGCAGTATTTT; CDR3 protein: CSAKRDTQYF
clone size: -; V gene: TRBV28; J gene: TRBJ2-1; D gene: -; CDR3 DNA: TGTGCCAGCAGATCAACGGGGGTCCGCAATGAGCAGTTCTTC; CDR3 protein: CASRSTGVRNEQFF
clone size: -; V gene: TRBV19; J gene: TRBJ1-1; D gene: -; CDR3 DNA: TGTGCCAGTAGTCCCCGGCGGGCTGAAGCTTTCTTT; CDR3 protein: CASSPRRAEAFF
clone size: -; V gene: TRBV28; J gene: TRBJ2-5; D gene: TRBD2; CDR3 DNA: TGTGCCAGCAGGAAACGGGGGCTAGCGGGACCGGAGACCCAGTACTTC; CDR3 protein: CASRKRGLAGPETQYF
clone size: once; V gene: TRBV7-9; J gene: TRBJ1-4; D gene: -; CDR3 DNA: TGTGCCAGCAGCTTAGTGGCGGGGGGACCTGGTGAAAAACTGTTTTTT; CDR3 protein: CASSLVAGGPGEKLFF
clone size: -; V gene: TRBV7-2; J gene: TRBJ2-7; D gene: -; CDR3 DNA: TGTGCCAGCAGCTTAGTGGGGAGTTCCTACGAGCAGTACTTC; CDR3 protein: CASSLVGSSYEQYF
clone size: -; V gene: TRBV2; J gene: TRBJ1-5; D gene: -; CDR3 DNA: TGTGCCAGCAGTTCCCGGGGGAGGCGTTATCAGCCCCAGCATTTT; CDR3 protein: CASSSRGRRYQPQHF
clone size: -; V gene: TRBV5-5; J gene: TRBJ1-2; D gene: -; CDR3 DNA: TGTGCCAGCAGCTTGGTTTGGCAAAACTATGGCTACACCTTC; CDR3 protein: CASSLVWQNYGYTF
clone size: -; V gene: TRBV7-2; J gene: TRBJ1-1; D gene: -; CDR3 DNA: TGTGCCAGCAGCTTGAGGTCAGCCCCTGAAGCTTTCTTT; CDR3 protein: CASSLRSAPEAFF
clone size: -; V gene: TRBV4-1; J gene: TRBJ2-1; D gene: -; CDR3 DNA: TGCGCCAGCAGCCAGAGTTCGGGGGAGCACTACAATGAGCAGTTCTTC; CDR3 protein: CASSQSSGEHYNEQFF
clone size: -; V gene: TRBV7-2; J gene: TRBJ2-5; D gene: TRBD1; CDR3 DNA: TGTGCCAGCAGCCCACGGACAGGTCAGGGAGAGACCCAGTACTTC; CDR3 protein: CASSPRTGQGETQYF
clone size: -; V gene: TRBV2; J gene: TRBJ2-2; D gene: TRBD1; CDR3 DNA: TGTGCCTGTACCCGGGACAGCCGACCCACCGGGGAGCTGTTTTTT; CDR3 protein: CACTRDSRPTGELFF
clone size: -; V gene: TRBV6-2/TRBV6-3; J gene: TRBJ2-7; D gene: -; CDR3 DNA: TGTGCCAGCAGCCTCCGGGACTTCGGTTCCTACGAGCAGTACTTC; CDR3 protein: CASSLRDFGSYEQYF
clone size: -; V gene: TRBV6-2/TRBV6-3; J gene: TRBJ2-7; D gene: TRBD1; CDR3 DNA: TGTGCCAGCAGTTACCCGGAACAGGGGAGTATAACCTACGAGCAGTACTTC; CDR3 protein: CASSYPEQGSITYEQYF
clone size: -; V gene: TRBV6-2/TRBV6-3; J gene: TRBJ1-1; D gene: -; CDR3 DNA: TGTGCCAGCAGTGGCGGGGGTGCCATGAACACTGAAGCTTTCTTT; CDR3 protein: CASSGGGAMNTEAFF